This T cell receptor (beta chain) comes out of a study of blood T cell repertoires in COVID-19. The germline gives CDR1 SGHNT, CDR2 YYREEE (reference sequence). This CDR3 is built from 16 residues. V dropped 4 bases and J dropped 2; count of bases not matched to a gene: 7. Method: immunoSEQ multiplex PCR; TCRdb's copy keeps in-frame clones and lacks some. The sample contains some 200,000 clones, approximately 80% of which appear only once. The receptor's source is a woman in her fifties or sixties with acute COVID-19. The genes are TRBV5-4 and TRBJ2-3, with 10 positions matching TRBD1. Source material: PBMCs or T cells enriched from blood (not recorded which). The CDR3 DNA reads as TGTGCCAGCAGCCCCCCGGGACAGGGGTCCACAGATACGCAGTATTTT. Translating it yields CASSPPGQGSTDTQYF.